The source of this T cell receptor beta chain is a study of blood T cell repertoires in COVID-19. Germline-derived CDR1 and CDR2 are MNHEY and SMNVEV (reference sequence). The V end lost 6 bases, the J end lost 4 bases, and 12 bases lay between the germline ends. The CDR3 length is 13 residues. Participants had their cohort set by participant-reported clinical history. Per the original data handling: Amplification of reference gene primers provided the estimated nucleated cell counts. Clones were sequenced by immunoSEQ multiplex PCR, and TCRdb holds only the in-frame ones, with some missing. V, J and clone size reflect that table, while D and trimming were determined from the DNA. Here the sample spans more than 150,000 clones, roughly 90% being singletons.

The chain is built from TRBV27 and TRBJ2-5; D is unclear. The receptor's source is a woman between 50 and 59 years old who had recovered from COVID-19. Sequencing was done on a sample of PBMCs or T cells enriched from blood (not recorded which). CDR3 nucleotides: TGTGCCAGCAGCCCAAATAACATAGAGACCCAGTACTTC. This codes for CASSPNNIETQYF.